The 24 T cell receptor beta chains below were found in one sample sequenced in a study of graft-versus-host responses after intestinal transplantation. The repertoire was sequenced with immunoSEQ multiplex PCR; TCRdb's copy has only in-frame clones and lacks some. This repertoire shows about 70,000 clones, 90% found once; its top ten account for about 4%. Their recognized antigens are unknown. The specimen was unstimulated CD8+ T cells sorted from spleen or lymph node cells, collected before transplant. The receptors come from a human donor who was the organ donor for an intestinal transplant.

This chain connects TRBV15 to TRBJ2-6; TRBD1 aligns across 8 bases. J lost 8 bases, V lost 5 bases, and 5 bases had no gene match. The germline V gene has CDR1 LNHNV and CDR2 YYDKDF (reference sequence). The CDR3 has 14 amino acids. The CDR3 loop is CATSDRDRPNVLTF. CDR3 in DNA: TGTGCCACCAGCGACCGGGACAGGCCCAACGTCCTGACTTTC.

V gene TRBV27 combines with J gene TRBJ2-7, with D uncertain. V lost 5 bases to trimming and J lost 7 bases, with 18 bases between them. Germline values: CDR1 MNHEY, CDR2 SMNVEV (reference sequence). The CDR3 covers 14 residues. The CDR3 loop reads CASSPTPAAREQYV. DNA of the CDR3: TGTGCCAGCAGTCCGACCCCCGCAGCGAGGGAGCAGTACGTC.

The V gene is TRBV28, the J gene TRBJ1-2; TRBD1 is a possible D gene (5 bases). V was shortened by 0 bases and J by 4 bases, with 12 bases between the two germline ends. CDR3 length: 15 amino acids. Germline CDR1 reads MDHEN; CDR2 reads SYDVKM. CDR3 nucleotides: TGTGCCAGCAGTTTATGGGCAGGACAACTCTATGGCTACACCTTC. Translation gives CASSLWAGQLYGYTF.

This chain uses TRBV27 with TRBJ1-1; 8 nucleotides match TRBD1. The CDR3 runs 14 residues. CDR1 and CDR2 (germline): MNHEY, SMNVEV (reference sequence). V gave up 6 bases and J gave up 2 bases; unmatched junction bases: 5. CDR3 nucleotides: TGTGCCAGCAGCCCCGGACAGGGTAACACTGAAGCTTTCTTT. This codes for CASSPGQGNTEAFF.

V usage is TRBV5-6 and J usage is TRBJ2-3; TRBD1 matches at 10 bases. Germline-derived CDR1 and CDR2 are SGHDT and YYEEEE. The V segment lost 3 bases and the J segment 2 bases; nucleotides outside the gene matches: 12. The CDR3 totals 18 residues. CDR3 DNA: TGTGCCAGCAGCTCTTATCTCCGACAGGGGGCTTTCACAGATACGCAGTATTTT. Protein product: CASSSYLRQGAFTDTQYF. The entire variable domain, with the rest obtained from reference TRBV5-6 and TRBJ2-3, is as follows: DAGVTQSPTHLIKTRGQQVTLRCSPKSGHDTVSWYQQALGQGPQFIFQYYEEEERQRGNFPDRFSGHQFPNYSSELNVNALLLGDSALYLCASSSYLRQGAFTDTQYFGPGTRLTVL.

This clone was detected only once. The gene calls are TRBV6-5 and TRBJ1-5; D uncertain. Trimming shortened V by 4 bases and J by 5 bases, and 9 bases separated the two germline ends. Germline CDR1 MNHEY, CDR2 SVGAGI. CDR3 length equals 13 residues. CDR3 nucleotide sequence: TGTGCCAGCAGTTCGGACGGGGATCAGCCCCAGCATTTT. As protein: CASSSDGDQPQHF.

The V gene is TRBV5-6, the J gene TRBJ1-5; perhaps TRBD1 as D (5 bases). The CDR3 length is 12 residues. V dropped 7 bases and J dropped 4 bases, with 9 bases sitting between them. CDR1 is SGHDT, CDR2 YYEEEE, per germline. As DNA, the CDR3 is TGTGCCAGCCAGACAGTAAATCAGCCCCAGCATTTT. It yields the protein CASQTVNQPQHF.

V gene TRBV4-2 combines with J gene TRBJ2-2, with 7 bases lining up with TRBD1. V was pared by 0 bases and J by 1 base, with 5 bases of the junction left unmatched. The CDR3 sequence is 17 residues long. CDR1 LGHNA and CDR2 YNFKEQ come from the germline V gene. DNA of the CDR3: TGTGCCAGCAGCCAAGAGAAGTGGACAGGGAACACCGGGGAGCTGTTTTTT. It is translated as CASSQEKWTGNTGELFF.

The V gene is TRBV18, the J gene TRBJ2-3, with 8 bases aligning to TRBD2. The CDR3 contains 17 residues. From germline, CDR1 is KGHSH and CDR2 LQKENI. V was pared by 2 bases and J by 2 bases, with 9 bases of the junction left unmatched. The CDR3 DNA reads TGTGCCAGCTCACCATGGGTCACTAGCGGAAACACAGATACGCAGTATTTT. As protein: CASSPWVTSGNTDTQYF.

This clone was detected once. The chain is built from TRBV7-3 and TRBJ1-2; TRBD1 might be the D (6 bases). This CDR3 comprises 13 residues. The V and J ends lost 6 bases and 8 bases respectively, with 16 bases between them. Germline assignment: CDR1 SGHTA and CDR2 FQGTGA. The CDR3 reads CASSLTGRVGYTF. The CDR3 coding sequence is TGTGCCAGCAGTCTAACAGGGCGTGTAGGCTACACCTTC.

Here the CDR3 reads CASSSTSRDKGFYEQFF. The CDR3, as DNA: TGTGCCAGCAGTTCAACCTCCCGGGACAAAGGGTTCTATGAGCAGTTCTTC. The rearrangement links TRBV7-8 to TRBJ2-1; weak D call: TRBD1 (6 bases). The ends were cut back, 6 bases at V and 8 bases at J, with 26 bases in the middle. The CDR3 extends over 17 amino acids. The germline CDR1 and CDR2 sequences are SGHVS and FQNEAQ.

The chain combines TRBV7-9 with TRBJ2-1; TRBD2 might be the D (7 bases). From germline, CDR1 is SEHNR and CDR2 FQNEAQ (reference sequence). The CDR3 runs to 16 residues. The V and J ends lost 5 bases and 1 base respectively, with 15 bases between them. The CDR3 reads CASSEGGGPSYNEQFF. The CDR3 nucleotides read TGTGCCAGCAGCGAGGGGGGGGGCCCTTCCTACAATGAGCAGTTCTTC.

This sequence joins TRBV6-4 and TRBJ1-5; no definite D call. This CDR3 spans 13 amino acids. Germline V gene data show CDR1 as MRHNA and CDR2 as SNTAGT. Trimming removed 4 bases from V and 7 bases from J, with 11 bases in between. CDR3 sequence (DNA): TGTGCCAGCAGTGCCTGGGGAGGACAGCCCCAGCATTTT. Amino acid sequence: CASSAWGGQPQHF.

This clone was observed once. The chain is built from TRBV11-2 and TRBJ1-2; D might be TRBD1 (6 bases). Trimming shortened V by 2 bases and J by 0 bases, and 13 bases separated the two germline ends. The germline V gene has CDR1 SGHAT and CDR2 FQNNGV. The CDR3 totals 16 residues. CDR3 amino acids: CASSLLQGFSNYGYTF. Written as DNA, the CDR3 is TGTGCCAGCAGCTTACTACAGGGATTCTCTAACTATGGCTACACCTTC.

V gene TRBV30 combines with J gene TRBJ1-2, with D possibly matching TRBD1 (6 bases). Trimming pared 2 bases from V and 7 bases from J, leaving 14 bases between. The germline CDR1 and CDR2 sequences are GTSNPN and SVGIG (reference sequence). The CDR3 totals 13 residues. CDR3: CAWSLTGSGGYTF. In nucleotides, the CDR3 is TGTGCCTGGAGTCTAACAGGGTCTGGTGGCTACACCTTC.

The chain is built from TRBV6-1 and TRBJ1-1; no definite D call. V was shortened by 8 bases and J by 3 bases, with 7 bases between the two germline ends. Germline assignment: CDR1 MNHNS and CDR2 SASEGT. The CDR3 has 11 residues. This chain's CDR3 is CASGDDTEAFF. The DNA of the CDR3 is TGTGCCAGCGGAGACGACACTGAAGCTTTCTTT.

CDR3 amino acids: CASRQTGSLYGYTF. In DNA form, the CDR3 reads TGTGCCAGCAGACAGACAGGGTCACTCTATGGCTACACCTTC. V gene TRBV27 combines with J gene TRBJ1-2, with TRBD1 matching over 7 bases. This CDR3 region has 14 residues. The V gene's germline CDR1 is MNHEY and CDR2 SMNVEV (reference sequence). V gave up 6 bases and J gave up 4 bases; unmatched junction bases: 8.

V gene TRBV6-1 combines with J gene TRBJ1-2; D is unclear. In germline, CDR1 is MNHNS, CDR2 SASEGT. Deletions cut 1 base from V and 2 bases from J, with 11 bases between. The CDR3 is made up of 15 amino acids. The CDR3 sequence: CASSEEVGGNYGYTF. DNA for the CDR3: TGTGCCAGCAGTGAAGAGGTGGGAGGGAACTATGGCTACACCTTC.

This clone is a singleton in its sample. The chain couples TRBV7-8 to TRBJ2-1, with TRBD1 as a possible D gene (6 bases). CDR1 and CDR2 from the germline V gene are SGHVS and FQNEAQ. The CDR3 runs to 12 residues. V gave up 1 base and J gave up 8 bases, with 6 bases separating them. The CDR3 loop is CASSLGGHEQFF. The DNA for the CDR3 is TGTGCCAGCAGCTTAGGGGGGCATGAGCAGTTCTTC. The complete variable domain, with remaining parts taken from reference TRBV7-8 and TRBJ2-1, reads GAGVSQSPRYKVAKRGQDVALRCDPISGHVSLFWYQQALGQGPEFLTYFQNEAQLDKSGLPSDRFFAERPEGSVSTLKIQRTQQEDSAVYLCASSLGGHEQFFGPGTRLTVL.

The rearrangement uses TRBV5-5 and TRBJ1-4; D gene unclear. The CDR3 is made up of 14 amino acids. Per the germline V gene, CDR1 is SGHKS and CDR2 is YYEKEE (reference sequence). The V end was cut by 4 bases, the J end by 6 bases, with 13 bases between. In nucleotides, the CDR3 is TGTGCCAGCAGCCCCCCCAACCGGGATGAAAAACTGTTTTTT. This codes for CASSPPNRDEKLFF.

The gene calls are TRBV27 and TRBJ1-6; tentative D call: TRBD1 (6 bases). Trimming shortened V by 8 bases and J by 7 bases, and 12 bases separated the two germline ends. CDR3 length equals 13 residues. The germline V gene encodes CDR1 MNHEY and CDR2 SMNVEV (reference sequence). This CDR3 is CASCGGLNSPLHF. CDR3 sequence (DNA): TGTGCCAGCTGCGGGGGGCTAAATTCACCCCTCCACTTT.

CDR3 sequence (DNA): TGCGCCAGCAGCTCCCGACAGGGGTGGACCCAGTACTTC. Translating gives CASSSRQGWTQYF. The chain links TRBV5-1 to TRBJ2-5; 8 bases align to TRBD1. Unmatched junction bases numbered 5, after V lost 3 bases and J lost 7 bases. CDR1 is SGHRS and CDR2 is YFSETQ in the germline V gene. CDR3 length equals 13 residues.

This clone was seen a few times. This chain joins TRBV7-8 and TRBJ1-2; 7 nucleotides line up with TRBD1. V gave up 8 bases and J gave up 4 bases; unmatched junction bases: 22. This CDR3 is built from 18 residues. The germline V gene encodes CDR1 SGHVS and CDR2 FQNEAQ. CDR3 sequence reads: CASREGVGRTGMSYGYTF. The CDR3 DNA reads TGTGCCAGCCGCGAAGGGGTGGGCCGGACAGGAATGAGCTATGGCTACACCTTC.

This chain uses TRBV5-6 with TRBJ1-4, with 8 bases fitting TRBD1. Looked up from germline, CDR1 is SGHDT and CDR2 is YYEEEE. The CDR3 extends over 14 amino acids. V lost 0 bases to trimming and J lost 7 bases; unmatched junction nucleotides: 2. The CDR3 nucleotides read TGTGCCAGCAGCTTGGCGACAGGGGCTGAAAAACTGTTTTTT. Its protein product is CASSLATGAEKLFF.